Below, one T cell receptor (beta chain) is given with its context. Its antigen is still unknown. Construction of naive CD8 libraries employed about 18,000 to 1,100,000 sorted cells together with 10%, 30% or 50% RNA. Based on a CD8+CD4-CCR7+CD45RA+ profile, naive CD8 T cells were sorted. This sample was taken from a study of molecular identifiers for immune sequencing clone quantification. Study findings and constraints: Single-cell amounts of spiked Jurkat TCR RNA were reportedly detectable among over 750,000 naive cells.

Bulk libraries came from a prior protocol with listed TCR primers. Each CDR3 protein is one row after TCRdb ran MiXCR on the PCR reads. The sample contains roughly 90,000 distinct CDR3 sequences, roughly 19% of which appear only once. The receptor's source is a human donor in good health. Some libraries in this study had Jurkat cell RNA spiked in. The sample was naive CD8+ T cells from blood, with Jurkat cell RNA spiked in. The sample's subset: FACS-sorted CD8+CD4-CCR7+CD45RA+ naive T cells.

CDR3 in amino acids: CSVPTEGTNEKLFF. The CDR3 DNA follows: TGCAGTGTCCCGACGGAGGGGACTAATGAAAAACTGTTTTTT. The rearrangement uses TRBV20-1 and TRBJ1-4; perhaps TRBD1 as D (5 bases). The germline V gene has CDR1 DFQATT and CDR2 SNEGSKA (reference sequence). This CDR3 spans 14 amino acids. Trimming removed 7 bases at V and 2 bases at J, with 14 bases between.